Sequencing of this T cell receptor (beta chain) was carried out in a study of blood T cells in healthy people across ages. This clonotype was found many times. A second roughly 7 to 11 cycle PCR used barcoded and J-beta primers. MiXCR, run by TCRdb on the 5' RACE reads, gives a single entry per CDR3 protein. The repertoire holds 1.5 million to 2 million distinct CDR3 sequences, with 49% as singletons. The CDR3 totals 15 residues. The J segment lost 1 base and the V segment lost 0 bases, leaving 1 base of the junction unmatched. Germline values: CDR1 SGHRS, CDR2 YFSETQ. The TCR comes from a woman aged 40 to 50 in good health. The rearrangement links TRBV5-1 to TRBJ2-4; 7 nucleotides align to TRBD2. The sequenced sample consisted of blood. The CDR3 loop is CASSLDGGAKNIQYF. As DNA, the CDR3 is TGCGCCAGCAGCTTGGACGGGGGGGCCAAAAACATTCAGTACTTC.